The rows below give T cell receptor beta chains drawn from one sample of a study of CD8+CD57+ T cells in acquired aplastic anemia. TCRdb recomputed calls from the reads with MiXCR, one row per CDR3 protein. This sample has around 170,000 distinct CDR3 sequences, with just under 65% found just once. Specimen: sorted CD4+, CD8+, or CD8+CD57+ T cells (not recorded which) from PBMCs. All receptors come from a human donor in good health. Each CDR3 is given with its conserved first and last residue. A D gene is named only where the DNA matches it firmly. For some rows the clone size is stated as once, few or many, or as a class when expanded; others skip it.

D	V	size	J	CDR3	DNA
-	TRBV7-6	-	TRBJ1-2	CASSFTKCRANYGYTF	TGTGCCAGCAGCTTCACGAAATGTAGGGCTAACTATGGCTACACCTTC
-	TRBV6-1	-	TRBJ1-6	CASSYPREGWNSPLHF	TGTGCCAGCAGTTACCCCAGGGAGGGATGGAATTCACCCCTCCACTTT
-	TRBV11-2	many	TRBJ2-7	CASSLGGDRYF	TGTGCCAGCAGCTTAGGTGGGGATCGATACTTC
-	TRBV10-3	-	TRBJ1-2	CAISEYHSLRGDYGYTF	TGTGCCATCAGTGAGTACCACTCCCTTAGAGGGGACTATGGCTACACCTTC
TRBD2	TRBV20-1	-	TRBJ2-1	CSARAVGRGDSEQFF	TGCAGTGCTAGAGCGGTCGGGCGGGGGGATAGTGAGCAGTTCTTC
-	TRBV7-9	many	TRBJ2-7	CASSFTRTEQYF	TGTGCCAGCAGCTTTACGCGGACCGAGCAGTACTTC
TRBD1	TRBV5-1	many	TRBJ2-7	CASSLDPGTGYEQYF	TGCGCCAGCAGCTTGGATCCGGGGACAGGCTACGAGCAGTACTTC
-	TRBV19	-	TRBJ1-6	CASSTSGTPYNSPLHF	TGTGCCAGTAGTACCTCTGGGACACCCTATAATTCACCCCTCCACTTT
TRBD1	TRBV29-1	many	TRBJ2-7	CSVEGQGAYEQYF	TGCAGCGTCGAGGGACAGGGGGCCTACGAGCAGTACTTC
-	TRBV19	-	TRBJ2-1	CASSPDAVSNEQFF	TGTGCCAGTAGCCCGGATGCGGTATCCAATGAGCAGTTCTTC